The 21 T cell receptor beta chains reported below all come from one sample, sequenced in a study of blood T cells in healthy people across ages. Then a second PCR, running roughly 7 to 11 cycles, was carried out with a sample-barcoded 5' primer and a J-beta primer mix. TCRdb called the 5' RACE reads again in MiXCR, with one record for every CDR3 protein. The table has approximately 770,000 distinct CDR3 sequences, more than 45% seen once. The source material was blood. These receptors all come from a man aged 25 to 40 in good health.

The CDR3 loop is CASSGTSGGVYEQYF. The CDR3 nucleotides read TGTGCCAGCAGCGGAACTAGCGGGGGTGTATACGAGCAGTACTTC. V gene TRBV7-6 combines with J gene TRBJ2-5; 11 nucleotides align to TRBD2. TRBJ2-7 matches the DNA end more closely, so the J call is doubtful. Per germline, CDR1 SGHVS and CDR2 FNYEAQ. This CDR3 spans 15 amino acids.

CDR3 nucleotides: TGTGCCAGCAGCCTAACGTCTAGCGGGGTATACAATGAGCAGTACTTC. It is translated as CASSLTSSGVYNEQYF. This chain joins TRBV11-2 and TRBJ2-4, with 9 bases aligning to TRBD2. Germline V gives CDR1 SGHAT, CDR2 FQNNGV. V lost 5 bases to trimming and J lost 13 bases; unmatched junction nucleotides: 18. The CDR3 spans 16 residues.

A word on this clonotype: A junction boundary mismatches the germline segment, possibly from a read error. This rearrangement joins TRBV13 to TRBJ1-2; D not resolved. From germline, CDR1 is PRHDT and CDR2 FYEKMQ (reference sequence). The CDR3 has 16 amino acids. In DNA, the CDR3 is TGTGCCAACAGCTTAACATCGGACCTAACTAACTATGGCTACACCTTC. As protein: CANSLTSDLTNYGYTF.

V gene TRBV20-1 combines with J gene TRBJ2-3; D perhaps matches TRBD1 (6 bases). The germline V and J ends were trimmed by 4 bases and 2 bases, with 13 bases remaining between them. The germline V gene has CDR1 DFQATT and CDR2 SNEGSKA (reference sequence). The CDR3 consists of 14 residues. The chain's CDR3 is CSAIQTGNTDTQYF. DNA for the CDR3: TGCAGTGCTATCCAAACAGGGAACACAGATACGCAGTATTTT.

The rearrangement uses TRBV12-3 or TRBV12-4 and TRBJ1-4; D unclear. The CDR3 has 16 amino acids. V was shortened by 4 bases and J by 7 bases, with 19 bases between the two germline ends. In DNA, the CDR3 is TGTGCCAGCAGTTACCCCTCAGAAGGGCTCGGTGAAAAACTGTTTTTT. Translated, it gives CASSYPSEGLGEKLFF.

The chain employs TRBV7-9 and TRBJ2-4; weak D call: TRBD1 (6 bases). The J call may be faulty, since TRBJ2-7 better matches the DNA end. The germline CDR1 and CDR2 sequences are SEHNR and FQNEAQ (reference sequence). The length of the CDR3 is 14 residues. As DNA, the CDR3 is TGTGCCAGCAGCAACGGAGGACAGTCCTACGAGCAGTACTTC. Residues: CASSNGGQSYEQYF.

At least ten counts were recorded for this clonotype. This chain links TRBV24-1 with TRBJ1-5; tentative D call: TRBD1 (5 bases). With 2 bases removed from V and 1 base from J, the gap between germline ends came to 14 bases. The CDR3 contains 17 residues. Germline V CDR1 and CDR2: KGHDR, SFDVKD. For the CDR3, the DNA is TGTGCCACCAGTGATTCCGAGACAGACTTAAGCAATCAGCCCCAGCATTTT. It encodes CATSDSETDLSNQPQHF.

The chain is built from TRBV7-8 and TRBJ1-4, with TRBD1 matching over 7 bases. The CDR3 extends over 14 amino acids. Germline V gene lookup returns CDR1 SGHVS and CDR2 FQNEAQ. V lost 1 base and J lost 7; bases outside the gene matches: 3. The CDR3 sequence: CASSLDRGGEKLFF. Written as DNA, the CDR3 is TGTGCCAGCAGCTTAGACAGGGGAGGTGAAAAACTGTTTTTT.

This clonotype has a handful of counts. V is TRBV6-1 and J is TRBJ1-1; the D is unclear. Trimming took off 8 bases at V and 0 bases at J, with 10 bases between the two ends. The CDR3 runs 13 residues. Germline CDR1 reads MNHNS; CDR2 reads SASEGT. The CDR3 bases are TGTGCCAGCGGAAACACGGTGAACACTGAAGCTTTCTTT. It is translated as CASGNTVNTEAFF.

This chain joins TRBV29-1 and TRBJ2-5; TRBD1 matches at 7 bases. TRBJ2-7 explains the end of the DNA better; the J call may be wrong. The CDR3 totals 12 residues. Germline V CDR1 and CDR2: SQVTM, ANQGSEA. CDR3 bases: TGCAGCGTTTATCGGGACAGCTACGAGCAGTACTTC. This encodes CSVYRDSYEQYF.

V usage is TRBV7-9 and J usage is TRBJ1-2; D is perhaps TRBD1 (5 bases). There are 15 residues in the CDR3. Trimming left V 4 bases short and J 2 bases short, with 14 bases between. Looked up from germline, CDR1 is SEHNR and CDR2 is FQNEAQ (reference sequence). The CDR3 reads CASSYQGQENYGYTF. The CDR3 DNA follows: TGTGCCAGCAGCTATCAGGGCCAGGAGAACTATGGCTACACCTTC.

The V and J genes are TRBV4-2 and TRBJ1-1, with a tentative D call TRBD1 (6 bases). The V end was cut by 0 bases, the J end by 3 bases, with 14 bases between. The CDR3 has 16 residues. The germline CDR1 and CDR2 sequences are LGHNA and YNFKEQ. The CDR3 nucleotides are TGTGCCAGCAGCCAAGATCTCGGGGGCAGTTACACTGAAGCTTTCTTT. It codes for CASSQDLGGSYTEAFF.

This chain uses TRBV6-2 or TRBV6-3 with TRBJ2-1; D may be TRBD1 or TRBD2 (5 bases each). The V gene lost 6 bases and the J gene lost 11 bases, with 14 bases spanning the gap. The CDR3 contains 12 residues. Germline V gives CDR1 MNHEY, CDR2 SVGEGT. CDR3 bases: TGTGCCAGCAGGGCCCTGAGGGGTAAGCAGTTCTTC. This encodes CASRALRGKQFF.

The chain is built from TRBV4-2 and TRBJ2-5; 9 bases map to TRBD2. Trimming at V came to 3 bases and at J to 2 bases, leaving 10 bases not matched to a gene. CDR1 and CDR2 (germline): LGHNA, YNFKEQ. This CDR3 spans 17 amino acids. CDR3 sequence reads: CASSQSELAGRQETQYF. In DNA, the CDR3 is TGTGCCAGCAGCCAGTCCGAGCTAGCGGGACGACAAGAGACCCAGTACTTC.

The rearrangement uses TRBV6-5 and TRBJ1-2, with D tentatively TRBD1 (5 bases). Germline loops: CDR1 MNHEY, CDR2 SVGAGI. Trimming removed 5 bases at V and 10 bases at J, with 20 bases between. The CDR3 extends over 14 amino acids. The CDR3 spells CASSRQGPRGYYTF. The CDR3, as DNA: TGTGCCAGCAGTCGTCAGGGACCACGGGGCTACTACACCTTC.

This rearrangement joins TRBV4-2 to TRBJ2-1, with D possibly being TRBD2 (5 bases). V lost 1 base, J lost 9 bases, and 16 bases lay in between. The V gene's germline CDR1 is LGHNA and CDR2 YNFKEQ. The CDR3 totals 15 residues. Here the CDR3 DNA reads TGTGCCAGCAGCCAAGCGGCCGCGGGTAGTCTTGAGCAGTTCTTC. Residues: CASSQAAAGSLEQFF.

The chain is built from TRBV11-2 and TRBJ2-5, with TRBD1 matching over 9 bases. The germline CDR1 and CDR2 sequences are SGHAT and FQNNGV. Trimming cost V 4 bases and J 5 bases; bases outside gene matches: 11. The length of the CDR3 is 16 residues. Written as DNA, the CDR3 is TGTGCCAGCAGCTCATTCTACAGGGGGCTCAGGGAGACCCAGTACTTC. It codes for CASSSFYRGLRETQYF.

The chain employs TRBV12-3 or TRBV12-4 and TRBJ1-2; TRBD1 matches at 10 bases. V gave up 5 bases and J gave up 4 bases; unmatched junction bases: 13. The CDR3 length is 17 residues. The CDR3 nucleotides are TGTGCCAGCAGTGCTAGAGCCGGGACAGGGGAAGGCTATGGCTACACCTTC. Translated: CASSARAGTGEGYGYTF.

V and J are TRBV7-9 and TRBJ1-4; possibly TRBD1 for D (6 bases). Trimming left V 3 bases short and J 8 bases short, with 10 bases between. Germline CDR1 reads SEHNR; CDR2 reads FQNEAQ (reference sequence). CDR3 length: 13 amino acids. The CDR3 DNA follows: TGTGCCAGCAGCTTCCAGGGGTGGGAAAAACTGTTTTTT. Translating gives CASSFQGWEKLFF. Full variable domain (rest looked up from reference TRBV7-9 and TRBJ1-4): DTGVSQNPRHKITKRGQNVTFRCDPISEHNRLYWYRQTLGQGPEFLTYFQNEAQLEKSRLLSDRFSAERPKGSFSTLEIQRTEQGDSAMYLCASSFQGWEKLFFGSGTQLSVL.

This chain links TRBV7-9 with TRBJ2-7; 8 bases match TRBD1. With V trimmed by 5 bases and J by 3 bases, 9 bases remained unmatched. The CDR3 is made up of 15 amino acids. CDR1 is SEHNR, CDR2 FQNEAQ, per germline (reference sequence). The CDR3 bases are TGTGCCAGCAGCCCCCACAGGGGGAACAGCTACGAGCAGTACTTC. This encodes CASSPHRGNSYEQYF.

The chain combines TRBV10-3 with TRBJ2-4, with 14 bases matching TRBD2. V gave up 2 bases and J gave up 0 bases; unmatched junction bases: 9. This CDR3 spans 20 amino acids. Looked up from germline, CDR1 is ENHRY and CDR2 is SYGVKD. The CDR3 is CAISERGGLAGEGAKNIQYF. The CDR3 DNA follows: TGTGCCATCAGTGAGAGAGGGGGACTAGCGGGAGAGGGAGCCAAAAACATTCAGTACTTC.